These T cell receptor beta chains were read from a single sample in a study of blood T cell repertoires in COVID-19. Here immunoSEQ multiplex PCR was the method, and the copy in TCRdb shows in-frame clones only, minus some. This table has around 250,000 clones, about 83% appearing once. Sample: peripheral blood. These TCRs come from a woman between 40 and 55 years old who had recovered from COVID-19. CDR3s include the opening cysteine and the closing phenylalanine or tryptophan. D genes are given only for firm matches. Clone size is not always given. Where it is, it says once, few, many or a class for expanded clones.

V gene,D gene,J gene,clone size,CDR3 DNA,CDR3 protein
TRBV28,-,TRBJ1-1,once,TGTGCCAGCAGTTTAGCCGTCCCGGGGGGCGCGGGCACTGAAGCTTTCTTT,CASSLAVPGGAGTEAFF
TRBV5-6,TRBD1,TRBJ1-5,-,TGTGCCAGCAGCTTTAGCCAGGGGGATCAGCCCCAGCATTTT,CASSFSQGDQPQHF
TRBV28,TRBD1,TRBJ2-7,-,TGTGCCAGCAGTTTCGGGACAGTCTACGAGCAGTACTTC,CASSFGTVYEQYF
TRBV10-3,TRBD1,TRBJ2-7,-,TGTGCCATCAGAATCGGACAGGGGGCCTACGAGCAGTACTTC,CAIRIGQGAYEQYF
TRBV19,-,TRBJ1-5,-,TGTGCCAGTAGCATTACAGTGACGGGACAGCCCCAGCATTTT,CASSITVTGQPQHF
TRBV7-8,-,TRBJ1-1,-,TGTGCCAGCAGCTTAGACCGACAGCGAACATCTGAAGCTTTCTTT,CASSLDRQRTSEAFF
TRBV5-1,TRBD1,TRBJ2-7,-,TGCGCCAGCAGCGTGACAGGGGACTACGAGCAGTACTTC,CASSVTGDYEQYF
TRBV3-1/TRBV3-2,-,TRBJ1-5,-,TGTGCCAGCAGCCAGAAGAGCCAAGGGGGTGGTAATCAGCCCCAGCATTTT,CASSQKSQGGGNQPQHF
TRBV5-4,-,TRBJ2-3,once,TGTGCCAGCAGTGCGGGGACCTTACCCACAGATACGCAGTATTTT,CASSAGTLPTDTQYF
TRBV27,-,TRBJ2-3,-,TGTGCCAGCAGCCTATCGACTTCCACCACAGATACGCAGTATTTT,CASSLSTSTTDTQYF
TRBV24-1,TRBD2,TRBJ2-2,-,TGTGCCACCAGTGAAGGGAGGGGCAGGGTGAACACCGGGGAGCTGTTTTTT,CATSEGRGRVNTGELFF
TRBV9,-,TRBJ2-3,few,TGTGCCAGCAGCGTGGAGGACAGTATTTGGAAAATAAGCACAGATACGCAGTATTTT,CASSVEDSIWKISTDTQYF
TRBV28,TRBD1,TRBJ1-5,-,TGTGCCCACTCCCCAGGGGGAGGCAATCAGCCCCAGCATTTT,CAHSPGGGNQPQHF
TRBV7-9,TRBD2,TRBJ2-3,-,TGTGCCAGCAGACCGCTGGGCGGGGGATTGGGCACAGATACGCAGTATTTT,CASRPLGGGLGTDTQYF
TRBV13,-,TRBJ1-3,-,TGTGCCAGCAGCCCCCAGGGTCGGGGAAACACCATATATTTT,CASSPQGRGNTIYF
TRBV30,-,TRBJ1-5,-,TGTGCCTGGAGTTTGGGCGCCCCATCTGAGCCCCAGCATTTT,CAWSLGAPSEPQHF
TRBV7-9,-,TRBJ1-2,few,TGTGCCAGCAGCTTAGCACAGATCTATGGCTACACCTTC,CASSLAQIYGYTF
TRBV5-1,-,TRBJ1-1,-,TGCGCCAGCAGCTTGGACGGGATGAGGGCTTTCTTT,CASSLDGMRAFF
TRBV7-2,TRBD1,TRBJ1-1,few,TGTGCCAGCAGCATTCAGGGGGACACTGAAGCTTTCTTT,CASSIQGDTEAFF
TRBV28,-,TRBJ1-3,-,TGTGCCAGCAGCTCGTCGACGGGTGGAAACACCATATATTTT,CASSSSTGGNTIYF